The 15 T cell receptor beta chains presented below share a single source sample, sequenced in a study of beta chain features in type 1 diabetes. The investigators reverse transcribed all of the isolated RNA, so they sequenced expressed TCRB transcripts. Some clones are missing from TCRdb's copy, which holds only in-frame ones; the method was immunoSEQ multiplex PCR. The sample has about 620,000 clones; about 14% are singletons. The sequencing input was naive CD4+ T cells from blood. The receptors were gathered from a man aged 18-30 years in good health.

This chain uses TRBV10-3 with TRBJ1-1, with D possibly being TRBD1 (6 bases). The CDR3 has 12 residues. Germline values: CDR1 ENHRY, CDR2 SYGVKD. The ends were cut back, 11 bases at V and 0 bases at J, with 10 bases in the middle. CDR3 nucleotides: TGTGCCGCGACAGGATTGAACACTGAAGCTTTCTTT. This encodes CAATGLNTEAFF.

This clone has more than one count but fewer than ten. This rearrangement joins TRBV2 to TRBJ2-6; 8 bases align to TRBD1. With 6 bases clipped from V and 0 bases from J, the junction kept 4 bases outside the gene matches. Per germline, CDR1 SNHLY and CDR2 FYNNEI. The CDR3 loop spans 16 amino acids. CDR3 sequence (DNA): TGTGCCAGCAGCAGGGGGCGTAACTCTGGGGCCAACGTCCTGACTTTC. Amino acids: CASSRGRNSGANVLTF. Complete variable domain (other parts from reference TRBV2 and TRBJ2-6): EPEVTQTPSHQVTQMGQEVILRCVPISNHLYFYWYRQILGQKVEFLVSFYNNEISEKSEIFDDQFSVERPDGSNFTLKIRSTKLEDSAMYFCASSRGRNSGANVLTFGAGSRLTVL.

This sequence joins TRBV9 and TRBJ2-3; the D call may be TRBD1 or TRBD2 (5 bases each). CDR1 and CDR2 (germline): SGDLS, YYNGEE. The CDR3 spans 16 residues. Trimming stripped 4 bases from V and 2 bases from J, with 17 bases between. In DNA, the CDR3 is TGTGCCAGCAGCCCCCAGCTCCGGGACGCCACAGATACGCAGTATTTT. Protein product: CASSPQLRDATDTQYF. Together with reference TRBV9 and TRBJ2-3, the CDR3 gives the full variable domain: DSGVTQTPKHLITATGQRVTLRCSPRSGDLSVYWYQQSLDQGLQFLIQYYNGEERAKGNILERFSAQQFPDLHSELNLSSLELGDSALYFCASSPQLRDATDTQYFGPGTRLTVL.

The genes are TRBV11-3 and TRBJ2-7; 8 nucleotides agree with TRBD1. CDR1 is SGHNT, CDR2 YENEEA, per germline. The J segment lost 2 bases and the V segment lost 11 bases, leaving 17 bases of the junction unmatched. This CDR3 region has 16 residues. The CDR3, as DNA: TGTGCCCGTAGAGACAGGGGAGATTGGGAGCCCTACGAGCAGTACTTC. Translation gives CARRDRGDWEPYEQYF.

There are a few counts of this clone. The sample carries other DNA sequences with the same CDR3. The rearrangement uses TRBV6-6 and TRBJ2-7; D is tentatively TRBD1 or TRBD2 (6 bases each). The CDR3 spans 15 residues. Germline V gene sequence: CDR1 MNHNY, CDR2 SVGAGI (reference sequence). V shed 6 bases and J shed 3 bases, with 18 bases lying between them. Written as DNA, the CDR3 is TGTGCCAGCAGCCTAGGGGGTCCGCGGGGCTACGAGCAGTACTTC. Its translation is CASSLGGPRGYEQYF.

This clone was observed a handful of times. CDR3 DNA: TGTGCCAGCAGTGACATGGGAAGCTCCTACAATGAGCAGTTCTTC. Translation gives CASSDMGSSYNEQFF. The chain carries TRBV6-1 and TRBJ2-1; D not resolved. The CDR3 is made up of 15 amino acids. The V end lost 3 bases, the J end lost 0 bases, and 9 bases lay between the germline ends. Germline loops: CDR1 MNHNS, CDR2 SASEGT.

The rearrangement links TRBV5-1 to TRBJ2-3; D gene ambiguous. Trimming stripped 0 bases from V and 6 bases from J, with 17 bases between. Germline loops: CDR1 SGHRS, CDR2 YFSETQ. This CDR3 spans 16 amino acids. CDR3 coding DNA: TGCGCCAGCAGCTTGGGCGGTGACATTATTGGGGATACGCAGTATTTT. Residues: CASSLGGDIIGDTQYF.

There are a few counts of this clone. V is TRBV9 and J is TRBJ2-5, with D perhaps matching TRBD1 (6 bases). In germline, CDR1 is SGDLS, CDR2 YYNGEE. V was shortened by 1 base and J by 4 bases, with 11 bases between the two germline ends. The CDR3 loop spans 14 amino acids. CDR3 bases: TGTGCCAGCAGCGTAAACCCCAGGGGAGAGACCCAGTACTTC. It specifies CASSVNPRGETQYF.

This clone has a handful of counts. The CDR3, as DNA: TGTGCCAGCAGCCAAGATTTGGGGCGGGGGGCCTACGAGCAGTACTTC. Its protein is CASSQDLGRGAYEQYF. The chain uses TRBV4-2 and TRBJ2-7, with 8 bases matching TRBD2. J was trimmed by 2 bases and V by 0 bases; bases with no gene match: 6. The CDR3 consists of 16 residues. Per germline, CDR1 LGHNA and CDR2 YNFKEQ.

V and J are TRBV19 and TRBJ1-2; D gene unclear. CDR1 LNHDA and CDR2 SQIVND come from the germline V gene (reference sequence). Deletions cut 9 bases from V and 5 bases from J, with 7 bases between. This CDR3 contains 10 residues. CDR3 nucleotide sequence: TGTGCCAGCGCAGGATATGGCTACACCTTC. Protein sequence: CASAGYGYTF.

This clone has a handful of counts. The J gene is TRBJ2-3, the V gene TRBV25-1, with 9 positions matching TRBD2. The germline CDR1 and CDR2 sequences are MGHDK and SYGVNS. With V trimmed by 5 bases and J by 5 bases, 14 bases remained unmatched. CDR3 size: 17 residues. CDR3 region: CASSIRSRAGGKDTQYF. The CDR3 bases are TGTGCCAGCAGTATCCGGTCCCGAGCGGGAGGTAAAGATACGCAGTATTTT.

This rearrangement joins TRBV28 to TRBJ2-5; D gene uncertain. Germline CDR1 reads MDHEN; CDR2 reads SYDVKM. Deletions cut 7 bases from V and 5 bases from J, with 11 bases between. This CDR3 comprises 12 residues. In DNA, the CDR3 is TGTGCCAGCAAATCCCTTGGGGAGACCCAGTACTTC. It yields the protein CASKSLGETQYF.

The DNA of the CDR3 is TGTGCCAGCAGCCAAGGGCGGACCACGCAGTATTTT. Translated: CASSQGRTTQYF. This chain joins TRBV4-2 and TRBJ2-3, with D unresolved. Trimming took 1 base from V and 9 from J, leaving 8 bases between them. The CDR3 length is 12 residues. Per the germline V gene, CDR1 is LGHNA and CDR2 is YNFKEQ.

This clone was observed a few times. The J gene is TRBJ1-2, the V gene TRBV7-6, with a weak D call TRBD1 (5 bases). V was clipped by 5 bases and J by 2 bases, with 21 bases between them. Germline V gene lookup returns CDR1 SGHVS and CDR2 FNYEAQ. This CDR3 has 17 amino acids. This CDR3 reads CASSVSGRGSGNYGYTF. CDR3 coding DNA: TGTGCCAGCAGCGTAAGCGGGAGGGGCAGCGGAAACTATGGCTACACCTTC.

The V gene is TRBV19, the J gene TRBJ2-3, with 10 nucleotides matching TRBD2. From germline, CDR1 is LNHDA and CDR2 SQIVND (reference sequence). The CDR3 has 15 residues. The trim removed 10 bases at V and 5 bases at J, leaving 12 bases unmatched. In nucleotides, the CDR3 is TGTGCCACTACCCAGCGGGGGGGCCGAGGAGATACGCAGTATTTT. Protein: CATTQRGGRGDTQYF.